These 32 T cell receptor beta chains share one sample of origin, sequenced in a study of blood T cell repertoires in COVID-19. The data were produced by immunoSEQ multiplex PCR, yet TCRdb's version contains in-frame clones alone and is incomplete. This table has under 100,000 clones, approximately 90% appearing once. Sequences were obtained from peripheral blood. The receptors shown here come from a man aged 50 to 60 with acute or convalescent COVID-19.

CDR3 protein: CASTKGGVGSPLHF. Here the CDR3 DNA reads TGTGCCAGTACCAAGGGGGGGGTAGGGTCACCCCTCCACTTT. The chain has TRBV19 and TRBJ1-6; D might be TRBD1 (6 bases). The germline V gene has CDR1 LNHDA and CDR2 SQIVND (reference sequence). Trimming pared 7 bases from V and 10 bases from J, leaving 17 bases between. The CDR3 is made up of 14 amino acids.

The rearrangement joins TRBV7-2 to TRBJ2-7; 8 bases line up with TRBD2. V shed 3 bases, J shed 2 bases, and the junction held 9 bases outside the gene matches. Germline-derived CDR1 and CDR2 are SGHTA and FQGNSA. CDR3 size: 16 residues. DNA of the CDR3: TGTGCCAGCAGCTTTCGAAGCGGGGGCATGCCCTACGAGCAGTACTTC. Protein product: CASSFRSGGMPYEQYF.

A single count supports this clone. The J gene is TRBJ1-6, the V gene TRBV5-8; the match to TRBD1 covers 10 bases. Germline V gene lookup returns CDR1 SGHTS and CDR2 YDEGEE. CDR3 length: 16 residues. Trimming at V came to 2 bases and at J to 7 bases, leaving 6 bases not matched to a gene. The CDR3 here is CASSFDRGQNNSPLHF. The CDR3, as DNA: TGTGCCAGCAGCTTTGACAGGGGGCAAAACAATTCACCCCTCCACTTT. Variable domain in full (rest from reference TRBV5-8 and TRBJ1-6): EAGVTQSPTHLIKTRGQQATLRCSPISGHTSVYWYQQALGLGLQFLLWYDEGEERNRGNFPPRFSGRQFPNYSSELNVNALELEDSALYLCASSFDRGQNNSPLHFGNGTRLTVT.

CDR3 nucleotides: TGTGCCAGCAGTGAACGACAGGATAGCAATCAGCCCCAGCATTTT. Protein product: CASSERQDSNQPQHF. V is TRBV6-1 and J is TRBJ1-5; a possible D gene is TRBD1 (6 bases). Trimming took off 2 bases at V and 0 bases at J, with 8 bases between the two ends. Germline values: CDR1 MNHNS, CDR2 SASEGT. The CDR3 is made up of 15 amino acids.

CDR3 in amino acids: CASSDGTVYQPQHF. For the CDR3, the DNA is TGTGCCAGCAGTGACGGGACTGTTTATCAGCCCCAGCATTTT. The rearrangement uses TRBV6-1 and TRBJ1-5; D perhaps matches TRBD1 (5 bases). V was pared by 3 bases and J by 5 bases, with 11 bases between. The CDR3 is 14 residues long. Germline-derived CDR1 and CDR2 are MNHNS and SASEGT.

V gene TRBV18 combines with J gene TRBJ2-3; the D is unclear. V was clipped by 6 bases and J by 0 bases, with 10 bases between them. Per the germline V gene, CDR1 is KGHSH and CDR2 is LQKENI. The CDR3 has 14 residues. The CDR3 nucleotides are TGTGCCAGCTCGATGACTGGTAGCACAGATACGCAGTATTTT. Translating gives CASSMTGSTDTQYF.

The chain carries TRBV19 and TRBJ1-2; D gene uncertain. The CDR3 runs 14 residues. With 3 bases removed from V and 2 bases from J, the gap between germline ends came to 10 bases. Germline CDR1 reads LNHDA; CDR2 reads SQIVND (reference sequence). The CDR3 sequence is CASSMAAHNYGYTF. The CDR3 DNA sequence: TGTGCCAGTAGTATGGCGGCACACAACTATGGCTACACCTTC.

The chain uses TRBV6-6 and TRBJ1-2; 8 positions agree with TRBD1. Germline V gene lookup returns CDR1 MNHNY and CDR2 SVGAGI (reference sequence). The V and J ends lost 6 bases and 3 bases, in that order; junction bases with no gene match: 3. The CDR3 is made up of 13 amino acids. The CDR3 DNA follows: TGTGCCAGCAGGGCGACAGGGGACTATGGCTACACCTTC. Amino acid sequence: CASRATGDYGYTF.

This clone showed up just once. The chain recombines TRBV21-1 with TRBJ2-7; the table's TRBD1 call for D was not verified on the DNA. TRBV21-1 is a documented pseudogene. The length of the CDR3 is 14 residues. CDR3: CASSQYRVRYEQYF. CDR3 sequence (DNA): TGTGCCAGCAGCCAGTACAGGGTGCGCTACGAGCAGTACTTC.

This chain connects TRBV19 to TRBJ1-4; D possibly corresponds to TRBD1 (5 bases). This CDR3 region has 16 residues. Germline CDR1 LNHDA, CDR2 SQIVND (reference sequence). The V and J ends lost 3 bases and 7 bases respectively, with 18 bases between them. CDR3 coding DNA: TGTGCCAGTAGTATCGCGGCGCGGGGGAGTACTGAAAAACTGTTTTTT. It specifies CASSIAARGSTEKLFF.

The V call is TRBV11-3, the J call TRBJ1-2; 7 nucleotides line up with TRBD1. The germline V gene has CDR1 SGHNT and CDR2 YENEEA. This CDR3 contains 14 residues. With 5 bases clipped from V and 8 bases from J, the junction kept 11 bases outside the gene matches. CDR3 loop: CASSGQGEVGGYTF. CDR3 bases: TGTGCCAGCAGCGGGCAGGGGGAAGTAGGAGGCTACACCTTC. The complete variable domain, with remaining parts taken from reference TRBV11-3 and TRBJ1-2, reads EAGVVQSPRYKIIEKKQPVAFWCNPISGHNTLYWYLQNLGQGPELLIRYENEEAVDDSQLPKDRFSAERLKGVDSTLKIQPAELGDSAVYLCASSGQGEVGGYTFGSGTRLTVV.

The CDR3 loop reads CASSIRTGEQFF. DNA of the CDR3: TGTGCCAGTAGTATACGGACTGGCGAGCAGTTCTTC. The J gene is TRBJ2-1, the V gene TRBV19; a weak D match, TRBD2 (5 bases). V lost 2 bases and J lost 10, with 9 bases in between. The CDR3 runs 12 residues. CDR1 LNHDA and CDR2 SQIVND come from the germline V gene (reference sequence). The full variable domain, completed using reference TRBV19 and TRBJ2-1, is DGGITQSPKYLFRKEGQNVTLSCEQNLNHDAMYWYRQDPGQGLRLIYYSQIVNDFQKGDIAEGYSVSREKKESFPLTVTSAQKNPTAFYLCASSIRTGEQFFGPGTRLTVL.

This chain joins TRBV6-5 and TRBJ2-2, with 8 positions matching TRBD1. V dropped 0 bases and J dropped 6; count of bases not matched to a gene: 6. The CDR3 loop spans 16 amino acids. The germline gives CDR1 MNHEY, CDR2 SVGAGI. CDR3 in amino acids: CASSYSPGGAAGELFF. The CDR3 DNA reads TGTGCCAGCAGTTACTCCCCAGGGGGCGCGGCCGGGGAGCTGTTTTTT.

This clone appeared once. Different DNA sequences within this sample yield the same CDR3. The chain carries TRBV2 and TRBJ1-6; D possibly corresponds to TRBD1 (5 bases). The V end lost 8 bases, the J end lost 5 bases, and 16 bases lay between the germline ends. From germline, CDR1 is SNHLY and CDR2 FYNNEI. The CDR3 spans 15 residues. CDR3 residues: CASVRLGADNSPLHF. CDR3 coding DNA: TGTGCCAGCGTTCGTCTAGGGGCGGATAATTCACCCCTCCACTTT.

This sequence joins TRBV30 and TRBJ2-5; TRBD2 matches 10 bases. This CDR3 comprises 13 residues. Germline CDR1 and CDR2: GTSNPN and SVGIG (reference sequence). V lost 8 bases, J lost 5 bases, and 8 bases stayed unmatched. CDR3 sequence reads: CAGLAGVGETQYF. CDR3 nucleotides: TGTGCCGGTCTAGCGGGAGTAGGGGAGACCCAGTACTTC. Full variable domain (outside the CDR3, taken from reference TRBV30 and TRBJ2-5): SQTIHQWPATLVQPVGSPLSLECTVEGTSNPNLYWYRQAAGRGLQLLFYSVGIGQISSEVPQNLSASRPQDRQFILSSKKLLLSDSGFYLCAGLAGVGETQYFGPGTRLLVL.

CDR3: CASSETGDWVADTQYF. For the CDR3, the DNA is TGTGCCAGCAGTGAGACAGGGGACTGGGTGGCAGATACGCAGTATTTT. V usage is TRBV6-1 and J usage is TRBJ2-3; the match to TRBD1 covers 8 bases. CDR1 and CDR2 (germline): MNHNS, SASEGT. V shed 3 bases, J shed 4 bases, and the junction held 9 bases outside the gene matches. The CDR3 loop spans 16 amino acids.

The J gene is TRBJ1-5, the V gene TRBV11-2, with 8 bases matching TRBD1. There are 14 residues in the CDR3. J gave up 5 bases and V 3 bases, and 3 bases lay outside the gene matches. Per the germline V gene, CDR1 is SGHAT and CDR2 is FQNNGV. CDR3 sequence: CASSFDRGYQPQHF. DNA for the CDR3: TGTGCCAGCAGCTTTGACAGGGGTTATCAGCCCCAGCATTTT.

This chain connects TRBV14 to TRBJ1-5; 11 bases are a match to TRBD1. V lost 4 bases, J lost 7 bases, and 6 bases stayed unmatched. Germline values: CDR1 SGHDN, CDR2 FVKESK. There are 15 residues in the CDR3. The CDR3 region is CASSPGQGAGQPQHF. CDR3 DNA sequence: TGTGCCAGCAGCCCAGGACAGGGGGCCGGGCAGCCCCAGCATTTT. The variable domain in full, completed from reference TRBV14 and TRBJ1-5, reads EAGVTQFPSHSVIEKGQTVTLRCDPISGHDNLYWYRRVMGKEIKFLLHFVKESKQDESGMPNNRFLAERTGGTYSTLKVQPAELEDSGVYFCASSPGQGAGQPQHFGDGTRLSIL.

This chain uses TRBV10-1 with TRBJ2-1, with 7 bases that match TRBD2. Germline trimming cut 8 bases from V and 2 bases from J; bases unmatched to any gene: 9. Per the germline V gene, CDR1 is WNHNN and CDR2 is SYGVQD (reference sequence). The CDR3 contains 15 residues. As DNA, the CDR3 is TGCGCCAGCGCTCCCGAAGCGGGGACCTACAATGAGCAGTTCTTC. This translates into CASAPEAGTYNEQFF.

The genes are TRBV3-1 (or the pseudogene TRBV3-2) and TRBJ2-7, with a possible D match to TRBD1 (5 bases). CDR3 length equals 14 residues. CDR1 and CDR2 from the germline V gene are LGHDT and YNNKEL (reference sequence). Trimming took off 0 bases at V and 4 bases at J, with 10 bases between the two ends. The CDR3 loop is CASSQDFQGYEQYF. The CDR3 region has the DNA TGTGCCAGCAGCCAAGATTTTCAGGGTTACGAGCAGTACTTC.

The V and J genes are TRBV3-1 (or the pseudogene TRBV3-2) and TRBJ2-7; D gene uncertain. Germline V gives CDR1 LGHDT, CDR2 YNNKEL (reference sequence). Trimming left V 1 base short and J 6 bases short, with 7 bases between. The CDR3 is 12 amino acids. This CDR3 is CASSQGGSEQYF. CDR3 bases: TGTGCCAGCAGCCAAGGAGGAAGCGAGCAGTACTTC.

J is TRBJ1-1 and V is TRBV6-6; D remains ambiguous. Germline CDR1 is MNHNY and CDR2 is SVGAGI (reference sequence). The length of the CDR3 is 11 residues. V was cut by 8 bases and J by 1 base, with 5 bases left in between. The CDR3 reads CASGRNTEAFF. CDR3 nucleotides: TGTGCCAGCGGGAGGAACACTGAAGCTTTCTTT.

The chain is built from TRBV19 and TRBJ2-1, with 12 bases fitting TRBD2. The V gene's germline CDR1 is LNHDA and CDR2 SQIVND (reference sequence). The trim removed 5 bases at V and 3 bases at J, leaving 8 bases unmatched. This CDR3 has 17 residues. In nucleotides, the CDR3 is TGTGCCAGTAGTCTAGGACTAGCGGGATCATTCTACAATGAGCAGTTCTTC. Amino acid sequence: CASSLGLAGSFYNEQFF.

This clone was counted once. This chain joins TRBV14 and TRBJ2-1, with TRBD2 identical over 9 bases. CDR3 length equals 15 residues. The V gene's germline CDR1 is SGHDN and CDR2 FVKESK. Trimming removed 5 bases from V and 3 bases from J; junction bases left unmatched: 5. The CDR3 sequence: CASSLLSGSYNEQFF. The CDR3 nucleotides are TGTGCCAGCAGCTTACTTAGCGGGAGCTACAATGAGCAGTTCTTC. Together with reference TRBV14 and TRBJ2-1, the CDR3 gives the full variable domain: EAGVTQFPSHSVIEKGQTVTLRCDPISGHDNLYWYRRVMGKEIKFLLHFVKESKQDESGMPNNRFLAERTGGTYSTLKVQPAELEDSGVYFCASSLLSGSYNEQFFGPGTRLTVL.

This clone has only a few counts. This sequence joins TRBV14 and TRBJ2-7; possibly TRBD1 for D (6 bases). Per the germline V gene, CDR1 is SGHDN and CDR2 is FVKESK. The CDR3 runs to 15 residues. The V gene lost 4 bases and the J gene lost 6 bases, with 19 bases spanning the gap. In DNA, the CDR3 is TGTGCCAGCAGCCCCGGACAGTTACTTCTCTTCGAGCAGTACTTC. Protein: CASSPGQLLLFEQYF.

The V gene is TRBV10-3, the J gene TRBJ1-1; D might be TRBD1 (5 bases). Per the germline V gene, CDR1 is ENHRY and CDR2 is SYGVKD. The CDR3 consists of 13 residues. The ends were cut back, 0 bases at V and 10 bases at J, with 12 bases in the middle. The CDR3 sequence is CAISESDSLGAFF. The CDR3 DNA is TGTGCCATCAGTGAGTCTGACAGCCTTGGAGCTTTCTTT.

This chain joins TRBV6-2 or TRBV6-3 and TRBJ2-3; a weak D match, TRBD2 (5 bases). The CDR3 is 16 amino acids. Trimming took 5 bases from V and 4 from J, leaving 19 bases between them. Per germline, CDR1 MNHEY and CDR2 SVGEGT. The CDR3 sequence: CASSNPGRGRADTQYF. CDR3 nucleotide sequence: TGTGCCAGCAGTAACCCTGGCCGCGGGCGGGCAGATACGCAGTATTTT.

The gene calls are TRBV11-3 and TRBJ2-7; 10 nucleotides match TRBD2. The germline gives CDR1 SGHNT, CDR2 YENEEA. The CDR3 totals 17 residues. The V gene end was trimmed by 4 bases and the J gene end by 0 bases; junction bases not matched to a gene: 9. CDR3 amino acids: CASSSRKGLAFSYEQYF. CDR3 DNA: TGTGCCAGCAGCTCTCGTAAGGGACTAGCGTTCTCCTACGAGCAGTACTTC.

This chain joins TRBV15 and TRBJ1-2, with 9 bases fitting TRBD1. The V and J ends lost 6 bases and 4 bases, in that order; junction bases with no gene match: 6. In germline, CDR1 is LNHNV, CDR2 YYDKDF (reference sequence). The CDR3 is 14 residues long. DNA of the CDR3: TGTGCCACCAGAATGACAGGGGGAGGCTATGGCTACACCTTC. The encoded protein is CATRMTGGGYGYTF.

The chain joins TRBV5-4 to TRBJ2-3; no clear D gene. The CDR3 has 13 amino acids. Germline V gene sequence: CDR1 SGHNT, CDR2 YYREEE (reference sequence). Trimming took off 2 bases at V and 6 bases at J, with 10 bases between the two ends. CDR3 nucleotides: TGTGCCAGCAGCTTTTCATACGGTGATACGCAGTATTTT. It specifies CASSFSYGDTQYF.

The V gene is TRBV6-5, the J gene TRBJ1-3; the match to TRBD1 covers 7 bases. Germline V gives CDR1 MNHEY, CDR2 SVGAGI. V lost 6 bases and J lost 4; bases outside the gene matches: 6. This CDR3 region has 14 residues. The CDR3 bases are TGTGCCAGCAGGACAGGGTCACCCGGAAACACCATATATTTT. Protein product: CASRTGSPGNTIYF.

The chain recombines TRBV7-2 with TRBJ2-7; TRBD1 agrees at 8 bases. The CDR3 totals 16 residues. J gave up 3 bases and V 0 bases, and 7 bases lay outside the gene matches. Germline V gene lookup returns CDR1 SGHTA and CDR2 FQGNSA. CDR3 sequence: CASSLASGGTGYEQYF. The CDR3, as DNA: TGTGCCAGCAGCTTAGCGTCCGGCGGGACAGGCTACGAGCAGTACTTC.